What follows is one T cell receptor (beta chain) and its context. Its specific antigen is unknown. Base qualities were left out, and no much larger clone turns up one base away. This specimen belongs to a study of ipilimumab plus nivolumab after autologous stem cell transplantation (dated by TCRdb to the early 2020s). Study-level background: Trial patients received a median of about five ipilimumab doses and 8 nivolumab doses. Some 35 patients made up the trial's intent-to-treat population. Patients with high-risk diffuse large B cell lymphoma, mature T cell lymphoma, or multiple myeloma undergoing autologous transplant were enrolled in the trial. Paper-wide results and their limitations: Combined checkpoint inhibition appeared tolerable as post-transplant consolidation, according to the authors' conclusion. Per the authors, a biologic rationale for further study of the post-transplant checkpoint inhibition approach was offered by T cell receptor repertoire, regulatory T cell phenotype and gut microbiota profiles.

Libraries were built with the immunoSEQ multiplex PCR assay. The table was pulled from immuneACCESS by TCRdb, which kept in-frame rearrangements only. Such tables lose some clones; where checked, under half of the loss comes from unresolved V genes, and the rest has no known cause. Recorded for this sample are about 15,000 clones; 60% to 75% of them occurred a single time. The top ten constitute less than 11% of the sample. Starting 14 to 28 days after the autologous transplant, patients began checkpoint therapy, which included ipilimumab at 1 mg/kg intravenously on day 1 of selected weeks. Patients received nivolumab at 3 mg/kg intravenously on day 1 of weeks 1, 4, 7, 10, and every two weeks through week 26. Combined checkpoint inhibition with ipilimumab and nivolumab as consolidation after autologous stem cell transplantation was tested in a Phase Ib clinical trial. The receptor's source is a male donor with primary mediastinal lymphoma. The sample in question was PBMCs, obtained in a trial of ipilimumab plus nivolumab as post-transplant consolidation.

The CDR3 reads as follows: CASSSQGFRNTEAFF. The nucleotide sequence is given as TGTGCCAGCAGCTCGCAGGGGTTTCGGAACACTGAAGCTTTCTTT. The chain is made from TRBV5-6 and TRBJ1-1; TRBD1 is perhaps the D gene, given 6 matching bases. The CDR3 contains 15 residues, cysteine and phenylalanine counted. Left in the record is the CDR3 DNA by itself, 45 bases read in frame from the first base. Relative to germline, V is 3 bases shorter and J is 1 base shorter, with 13 bases between their ends. The CDR1 and CDR2 encoded by the germline V gene are SGHDT and YYEEEE.